Listed here are 3 T cell receptor beta chains from one sample, sequenced in a study of T cell responses to AZD1222 COVID-19 vaccine. The table came from immunoSEQ multiplex PCR; TCRdb's copy has only in-frame clones and leaves some out. The sample includes 110,000 to 150,000 clones, about nine tenths seen only once; the top ten take around 3.5%. The source material was peripheral blood, sampled 28 days after the second AZD1222 dose. Source of these receptors: an adult who received the AZD1222 COVID-19 vaccine.

This chain joins TRBV5-1 and TRBJ1-1; a weak D match, TRBD1 (5 bases). Trimming left V 3 bases short and J 4 bases short, with 16 bases between. The CDR3 spans 15 residues. Looked up from germline, CDR1 is SGHRS and CDR2 is YFSETQ. Here the CDR3 DNA reads TGCGCCAGCAGCTCCGGGGCCCCCATGGGCACTGAAGCTTTCTTT. The encoded protein is CASSSGAPMGTEAFF.

This rearrangement joins TRBV10-3 to TRBJ1-5; no clear D gene. Germline V gives CDR1 ENHRY, CDR2 SYGVKD. This CDR3 region has 12 residues. V shed 4 bases and J shed 5 bases, with 6 bases lying between them. The CDR3 reads CAISGRDQPQHF. The CDR3 nucleotides are TGTGCCATCAGTGGAAGGGATCAGCCCCAGCATTTT.

The rearrangement uses TRBV5-1 and TRBJ2-5; the match to TRBD2 covers 12 bases. V lost 4 bases and J lost 4; bases outside the gene matches: 8. This CDR3 spans 16 amino acids. Germline V gives CDR1 SGHRS, CDR2 YFSETQ. This chain's CDR3 is CASSLGLAGRPETQYF. DNA for the CDR3: TGCGCCAGCAGCCTCGGACTAGCGGGACGCCCAGAGACCCAGTACTTC.